This T cell receptor beta chain was sequenced during a study of blood T cell repertoires in COVID-19. Whole-study context: There were acute and convalescent COVID-19 samples, and they came from the United States, Italy and Spain. Sources were T cells, B-cell-depleted T cells, or PBMCs; the material itself was cDNA or gDNA.

Using immunoSEQ multiplex PCR, the repertoire was profiled, and TCRdb retains in-frame clones only, with some absent. The data contain about 320,000 clones, less than 85% of them singletons. This CDR3 is 15 amino acids long. Trimming took 3 bases from V and 2 from J; bases not matched to a gene: 4. Germline V CDR1 and CDR2: LNHDA, SQIVND (reference sequence). The clonotype was recovered from a woman aged 30 to 39 who had been exposed to COVID-19. The rearrangement uses TRBV19 and TRBJ1-5, with 7 bases matching TRBD1. Sequenced sample: PBMCs or T cells enriched from blood (not recorded which). CDR3 nucleotide sequence: TGTGCCAGTAGTATGTACGGACAGGGCAATCAGCCCCAGCATTTT. It encodes CASSMYGQGNQPQHF.